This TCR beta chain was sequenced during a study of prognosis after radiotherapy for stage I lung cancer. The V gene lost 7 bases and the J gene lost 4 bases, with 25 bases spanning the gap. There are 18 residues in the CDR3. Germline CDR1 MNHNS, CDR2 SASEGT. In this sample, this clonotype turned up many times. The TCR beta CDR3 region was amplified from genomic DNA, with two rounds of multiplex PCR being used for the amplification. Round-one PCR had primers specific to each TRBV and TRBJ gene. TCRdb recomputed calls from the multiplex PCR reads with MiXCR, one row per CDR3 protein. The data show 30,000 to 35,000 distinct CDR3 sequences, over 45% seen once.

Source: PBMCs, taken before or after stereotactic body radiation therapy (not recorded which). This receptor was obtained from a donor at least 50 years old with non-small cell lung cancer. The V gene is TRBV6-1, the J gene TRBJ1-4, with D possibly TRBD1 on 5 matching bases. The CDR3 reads CASKFPLGDLLINEKLFF. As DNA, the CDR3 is TGTGCCAGCAAATTTCCGCTAGGGGACCTTCTTATTAATGAAAAACTGTTTTTT.